These 20 T cell receptor beta chains share one sample of origin, sequenced in a study of PD-1 blockade in classical Hodgkin lymphoma. The protocol was immunoSEQ multiplex PCR, while the TCRdb copy is restricted to in-frame clones and leaves out a portion. The sample has about 35,000 clones, approximately 92% seen once. No patient escaped relapse after autologous stem cell transplantation, and brentuximab vedotin exposure varied. CD4+ T cells were purified from thawed PBMCs by negative selection. The material was CD4+ T cells from blood, obtained at baseline. The receptors here all came from a human donor with classical Hodgkin lymphoma.

In its sample, this clone was seen once. The genes are TRBV6-6 and TRBJ2-5; unclear D gene. This CDR3 is 14 amino acids long. V was clipped by 0 bases and J by 5 bases, with 10 bases between them. From germline, CDR1 is MNHNY and CDR2 SVGAGI (reference sequence). CDR3 region: CASSYSEMAETQYF. The CDR3 coding sequence is TGTGCCAGCAGTTACTCGGAAATGGCGGAGACCCAGTACTTC.

The chain is built from TRBV4-2 and TRBJ2-5; 7 positions agree with TRBD2. Trimming took 6 bases from V and 1 from J; bases not matched to a gene: 8. Germline values: CDR1 LGHNA, CDR2 YNFKEQ. CDR3 size: 15 residues. This CDR3 is CASSQTGGGQETQYF. DNA for the CDR3: TGTGCCAGCAGTCAAACAGGCGGGGGCCAAGAGACCCAGTACTTC.

A single count supports this clone. The rearrangement uses TRBV28 and TRBJ1-4; a possible D gene is TRBD1 (5 bases). The ends were cut back, 4 bases at V and 8 bases at J, with 14 bases in the middle. Germline CDR1 is MDHEN and CDR2 is SYDVKM. The CDR3 extends over 14 amino acids. The DNA for the CDR3 is TGTGCCAGCAGTTCCTCCCCGCACAGGGAAAAACTGTTTTTT. It codes for CASSSSPHREKLFF.

The chain recombines TRBV28 with TRBJ2-7; 9 bases are shared with TRBD1. The CDR3 loop spans 13 amino acids. Trimming cost V 10 bases and J 5 bases; bases outside gene matches: 9. In germline, CDR1 is MDHEN, CDR2 SYDVKM. The CDR3 loop is CATEYRGLNEQYF. CDR3 DNA sequence: TGTGCCACGGAGTACAGGGGGCTTAACGAGCAGTACTTC.

This chain connects TRBV30 to TRBJ1-2; possibly TRBD1 for D (5 bases). Trimming pared 0 bases from V and 3 bases from J, leaving 8 bases between. Germline V gives CDR1 GTSNPN, CDR2 SVGIG (reference sequence). The CDR3 consists of 13 residues. The CDR3 DNA sequence: TGTGCCTGGAGTGTAGCCAGGGACTATGGCTACACCTTC. Translating it yields CAWSVARDYGYTF.

The genes are TRBV9 and TRBJ2-3; D not resolved. The CDR3 has 13 residues. Germline loops: CDR1 SGDLS, CDR2 YYNGEE. With 4 bases removed from V and 3 bases from J, the gap between germline ends came to 9 bases. The CDR3 sequence: CASSFRRTDTQYF. CDR3 bases: TGTGCCAGCAGCTTCCGCCGAACAGATACGCAGTATTTT.

The chain carries TRBV28 and TRBJ2-4; the match to TRBD2 covers 16 bases. This CDR3 comprises 19 residues. The V gene end was trimmed by 5 bases and the J gene end by 0 bases; junction bases not matched to a gene: 7. The V gene's germline CDR1 is MDHEN and CDR2 SYDVKM. In nucleotides, the CDR3 is TGTGCCAGCAGTAAAGGGACTAGCGGGAGGGTCCTAGCCAAAAACATTCAGTACTTC. Translated: CASSKGTSGRVLAKNIQYF.

The chain has TRBV6-5 and TRBJ2-1, with a possible D match to TRBD2 (7 bases). V was cut by 7 bases and J by 7 bases, with 17 bases left in between. The CDR3 contains 14 residues. CDR1 and CDR2 (germline): MNHEY, SVGAGI. The CDR3 DNA sequence: TGTGCCAGCACTTCACTAGGGGGGGGGAATGAGCAGTTCTTC. It yields the protein CASTSLGGGNEQFF.

V gene TRBV7-2 combines with J gene TRBJ2-1, with D possibly TRBD2 on 7 matching bases. Germline V lookup: CDR1 SGHTA, CDR2 FQGNSA. Trimming cost V 4 bases and J 2 bases, with 21 bases left between them. The CDR3 has 18 amino acids. The CDR3 DNA reads as TGTGCCAGCAGCTCCCCTCTTGGGGGAGGGGGGGCCTACAATGAGCAGTTCTTC. Amino acids: CASSSPLGGGGAYNEQFF. Full variable domain (missing parts from reference TRBV7-2 and TRBJ2-1): GAGVSQSPSNKVTEKGKDVELRCDPISGHTALYWYRQSLGQGLEFLIYFQGNSAPDKSGLPSDRFSAERTGGSVSTLTIQRTQQEDSAVYLCASSSPLGGGGAYNEQFFGPGTRLTVL.

The gene calls are TRBV27 and TRBJ2-1, with 15 bases fitting TRBD2. Losses at the gene ends were 4 bases for V and 13 bases for J; bases not matched to a gene: 14. Germline V gene data show CDR1 as MNHEY and CDR2 as SMNVEV (reference sequence). The CDR3 runs to 17 residues. The CDR3 DNA sequence: TGTGCCAGCAGTTCAGTGGGGGGACTAGCGGGAGGCCTCGAACAGTTCTTC. It encodes CASSSVGGLAGGLEQFF.

This chain connects TRBV21-1 to TRBJ2-1. TRBV21-1 is assigned pseudogene status. The CDR3 sequence is 16 residues long. The chain's CDR3 is CASSGGNRAPYNEQFF. For the CDR3, the DNA is TGTGCCAGCAGTGGGGGGAACAGGGCCCCCTACAATGAGCAGTTCTTC.

The chain is built from TRBV7-9 and TRBJ1-1, with TRBD1 matching over 8 bases. This CDR3 contains 14 residues. Germline trimming cut 5 bases from V and 6 bases from J; bases unmatched to any gene: 8. Per germline, CDR1 SEHNR and CDR2 FQNEAQ (reference sequence). Here the CDR3 reads CASSTRQGTAEAFF. The CDR3 DNA sequence: TGTGCCAGCAGCACAAGACAGGGGACGGCTGAAGCTTTCTTT.

The J gene is TRBJ2-7, the V gene TRBV10-3; 7 positions agree with TRBD1. V gave up 3 bases and J gave up 6 bases; unmatched junction bases: 5. The CDR3 spans 13 residues. Per germline, CDR1 ENHRY and CDR2 SYGVKD. The CDR3 bases are TGTGCCATCAGTGACCGACAGGGATCCGAGCAGTACTTC. Translated: CAISDRQGSEQYF.

About this clone: An end of the junction does not agree with germline; a read error may underlie this. This chain joins TRBV5-6 and TRBJ2-4, with 11 bases fitting TRBD1. The CDR3 covers 17 residues. Germline CDR1 reads SGHDT; CDR2 reads YYEEEE. CDR3 sequence: CASSLDRGLLAKNIQYF. The CDR3 DNA follows: TGTGCCAGCAGTTTGGACAGGGGGCTATTAGCCAAAAACATTCAGTACTTC.

The chain couples TRBV7-2 to TRBJ2-2; unclear D gene. CDR3 size: 14 residues. V was cut by 2 bases and J by 4 bases, with 8 bases left in between. The germline V gene has CDR1 SGHTA and CDR2 FQGNSA. The CDR3 DNA is TGTGCCAGCAGCTTAATCCCAGTCACCGGGGAGCTGTTTTTT. It yields the protein CASSLIPVTGELFF. Complete variable domain (other parts from reference TRBV7-2 and TRBJ2-2): GAGVSQSPSNKVTEKGKDVELRCDPISGHTALYWYRQSLGQGLEFLIYFQGNSAPDKSGLPSDRFSAERTGGSVSTLTIQRTQQEDSAVYLCASSLIPVTGELFFGEGSRLTVL.

The chain recombines TRBV12-5 with TRBJ2-7; D unresolved. Germline-derived CDR1 and CDR2 are LGHNT and FRNRAP. This CDR3 contains 19 residues. Between the trimmed V and J ends, which lost 0 bases and 0 bases, there was a span of 21 bases. This CDR3 is CASGLVIANTKTSSYEQYF. CDR3 DNA: TGTGCTAGTGGTTTGGTAATAGCAAATACTAAGACCAGCTCCTACGAGCAGTACTTC.

The chain combines TRBV21-1 with TRBJ1-5. TRBV21-1 is given as a pseudogene. The CDR3 covers 12 residues. Here the CDR3 DNA reads TGTGCCAGCAGCACCCGAAATCAGCCCCAGCATTTT. This translates into CASSTRNQPQHF.

The V gene is TRBV19, the J gene TRBJ2-2; a possible D gene is TRBD1 (6 bases). CDR3 length: 14 amino acids. Germline V gene sequence: CDR1 LNHDA, CDR2 SQIVND (reference sequence). V lost 6 bases to trimming and J lost 5 bases, with 13 bases between them. The DNA of the CDR3 is TGTGCCAGTAGCGTGCTAACAGGGACCGGGGAGCTGTTTTTT. Amino acid sequence: CASSVLTGTGELFF.

The chain recombines TRBV19 with TRBJ2-5; maybe TRBD2 (5 bases). The CDR3 is 12 residues long. Germline-derived CDR1 and CDR2 are LNHDA and SQIVND (reference sequence). The V gene lost 7 bases and the J gene lost 4 bases, with 10 bases spanning the gap. CDR3 in DNA: TGTGCCAGTAACTCCGGGGTAGAGACCCAGTACTTC. This translates into CASNSGVETQYF.

This rearrangement joins TRBV6-5 to TRBJ2-2, with unresolved D. The CDR3 is made up of 12 amino acids. V lost 3 bases and J 4 bases, leaving 3 bases between the germline ends. CDR1 and CDR2 (germline): MNHEY, SVGAGI. The CDR3: CASSYLTGELFF. DNA for the CDR3: TGTGCCAGCAGTTATCTCACCGGGGAGCTGTTTTTT.